This T cell receptor (beta chain) was profiled in a study of blood T cell repertoires in COVID-19. Turning to the study itself: Samples came from the United States, Italy and Spain, spanning acute and convalescent COVID-19. Sources were T cells, B-cell-depleted T cells, or PBMCs; the material itself was cDNA or gDNA.

Only a few counts were recorded for this clone. At one boundary the junction diverges from the germline segment, which might be a read error. Germline loops: CDR1 SGHVS, CDR2 FQNEAQ. This CDR3 is built from 12 residues. Per the original methods: Amplifying reference gene primers gave estimates of nucleated cell counts. Clones were sequenced by immunoSEQ multiplex PCR, and TCRdb holds only the in-frame ones, with some missing. The V and J calls and clone size are taken from that table; D and trimming were inferred from the DNA. The profile shows around 140,000 clones, 81% of them singletons. Specimen: peripheral blood. The sequence came from a human donor in a cohort sampled during active COVID-19. This chain links TRBV7-8 with TRBJ2-7; tentatively, D is TRBD1 (6 bases). In DNA form, the CDR3 reads TGTGCCAGCAGCTTCGAGGGGGAGTTCAGGGACTTC. It translates to CASSFEGEFRDF.